This TCR beta chain was recorded in a study of blood T cell repertoires in COVID-19. Study-wide background: PBMCs, B-cell-depleted T cells, or T cells were the source of the cDNA or gDNA that made up the material.

Donors were grouped by their self-reported clinical history. Donors in Cohort 3 counted as recovered after two negative PCRs, clearance, or symptom resolution. Generated by immunoSEQ multiplex PCR, the TCRdb table keeps only in-frame clones and is missing some. Of about 130,000 clones in the sample, around 83% are singletons; the top ten hold over 15%. The CDR3 runs to 13 residues. V gave up 8 bases and J gave up 1 base, with 12 bases separating them. Germline V gene lookup returns CDR1 MNHEY and CDR2 SVGAGI. The chain links TRBV6-5 to TRBJ2-7; D not resolved. The material sequenced was PBMCs or T cells enriched from blood (not recorded which). The TCR comes from a man aged 25-45 years who had recovered from COVID-19. This chain's CDR3 is CASGIARSYEQYF. Here the CDR3 DNA reads TGTGCCAGCGGCATTGCGAGGTCCTACGAGCAGTACTTC.